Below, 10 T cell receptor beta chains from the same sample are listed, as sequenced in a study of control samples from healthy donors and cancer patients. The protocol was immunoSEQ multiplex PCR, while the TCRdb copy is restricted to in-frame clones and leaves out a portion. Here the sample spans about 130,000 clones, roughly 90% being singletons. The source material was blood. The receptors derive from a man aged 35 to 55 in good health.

In DNA, the CDR3 is TGTGCCAGCAGCCAAGTTGTACAGGGTTCTGAAGCTTTCTTT. Translated: CASSQVVQGSEAFF. The chain joins TRBV3-1 (or the pseudogene TRBV3-2) to TRBJ1-1; tentatively, D is TRBD1 (6 bases). V lost 1 base and J 6 bases, leaving 12 bases between the germline ends. Germline V lookup: CDR1 LGHDT, CDR2 YNNKEL (reference sequence). This CDR3 spans 14 amino acids.

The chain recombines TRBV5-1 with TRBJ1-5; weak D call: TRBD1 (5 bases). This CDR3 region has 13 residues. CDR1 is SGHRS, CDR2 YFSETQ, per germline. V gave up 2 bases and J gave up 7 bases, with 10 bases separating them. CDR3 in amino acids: CASSFLGGQPQHF. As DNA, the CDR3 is TGCGCCAGCAGCTTTTTGGGGGGGCAGCCCCAGCATTTT.

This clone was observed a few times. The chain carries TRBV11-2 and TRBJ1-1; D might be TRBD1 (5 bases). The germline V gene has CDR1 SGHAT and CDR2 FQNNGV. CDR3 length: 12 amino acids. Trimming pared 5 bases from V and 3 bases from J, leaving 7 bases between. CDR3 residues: CASSAGYTEAFF. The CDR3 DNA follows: TGTGCCAGCAGCGCAGGGTACACTGAAGCTTTCTTT.

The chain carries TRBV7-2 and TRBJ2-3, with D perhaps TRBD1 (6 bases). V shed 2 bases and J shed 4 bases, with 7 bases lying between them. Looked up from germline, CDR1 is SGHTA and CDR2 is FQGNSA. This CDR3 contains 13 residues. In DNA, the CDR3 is TGTGCCAGCAGCTTAAACAGGGCAGATACGCAGTATTTT. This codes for CASSLNRADTQYF.

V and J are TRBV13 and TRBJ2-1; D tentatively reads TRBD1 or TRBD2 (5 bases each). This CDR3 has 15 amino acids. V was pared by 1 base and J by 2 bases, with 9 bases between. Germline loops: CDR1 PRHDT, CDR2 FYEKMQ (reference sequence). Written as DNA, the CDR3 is TGTGCCAGCAGCTTAGACGGGGCCCCCTACAATGAGCAGTTCTTC. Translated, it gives CASSLDGAPYNEQFF.

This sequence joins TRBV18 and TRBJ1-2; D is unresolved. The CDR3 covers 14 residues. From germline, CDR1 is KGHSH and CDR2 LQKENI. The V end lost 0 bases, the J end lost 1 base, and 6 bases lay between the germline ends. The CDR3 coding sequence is TGTGCCAGCTCACCACCGAGTAATAACTATGGCTACACCTTC. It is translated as CASSPPSNNYGYTF.

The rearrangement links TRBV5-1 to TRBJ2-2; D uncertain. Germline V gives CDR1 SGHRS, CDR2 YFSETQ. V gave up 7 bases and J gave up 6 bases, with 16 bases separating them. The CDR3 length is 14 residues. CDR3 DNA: TGCGCCAGCTCCCCGACGTCTGACCCCGGGGAGCTGTTTTTT. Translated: CASSPTSDPGELFF.

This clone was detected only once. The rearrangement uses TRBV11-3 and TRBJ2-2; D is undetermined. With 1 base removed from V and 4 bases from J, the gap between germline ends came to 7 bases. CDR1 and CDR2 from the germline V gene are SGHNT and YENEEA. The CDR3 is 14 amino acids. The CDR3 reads CASSLGQITGELFF. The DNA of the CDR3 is TGTGCCAGCAGCTTAGGGCAGATCACCGGGGAGCTGTTTTTT.

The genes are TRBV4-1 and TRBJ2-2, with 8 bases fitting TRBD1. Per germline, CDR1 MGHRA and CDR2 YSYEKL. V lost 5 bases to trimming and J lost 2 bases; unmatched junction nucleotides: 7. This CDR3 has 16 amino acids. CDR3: CASSAPGGFNTGELFF. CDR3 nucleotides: TGCGCCAGCAGCGCTCCAGGGGGCTTCAACACCGGGGAGCTGTTTTTT.

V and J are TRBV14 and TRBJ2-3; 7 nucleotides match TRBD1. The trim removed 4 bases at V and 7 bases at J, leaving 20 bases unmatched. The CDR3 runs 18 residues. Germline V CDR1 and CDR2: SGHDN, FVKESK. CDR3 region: CASSRRLVGDRAYHTQYF. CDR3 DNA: TGTGCCAGCAGCCGAAGACTCGTAGGTGACAGGGCGTATCATACGCAGTATTTT.